Below, one TCR beta chain is given with its context. The record originates from a study of CD8 T cells in Susac syndrome. RNA totalling about 0.5 to 1 ug underwent reverse transcription with random hexamers. Via MiXCR, TCRdb re-called the immunoSEQ multiplex PCR reads, giving one row per CDR3 protein. The sample lists approximately 180,000 distinct CDR3 sequences; more than 85% were seen once. CDR1 is SGHRS and CDR2 is YFSETQ in the germline V gene. The CDR3 totals 17 residues. The germline V and J ends were trimmed by 1 base and 2 bases, with 13 bases remaining between them. Sequencing used CD4+ T cells from PBMCs. V is TRBV5-1 and J is TRBJ2-6, with a weak D call TRBD1 (6 bases). The receptor was derived from a human donor with Susac syndrome. The CDR3 region is CASSLIGQTTGANVLTF. As DNA, the CDR3 is TGCGCCAGCAGCTTGATTGGACAGACGACTGGGGCCAACGTCCTGACTTTC.